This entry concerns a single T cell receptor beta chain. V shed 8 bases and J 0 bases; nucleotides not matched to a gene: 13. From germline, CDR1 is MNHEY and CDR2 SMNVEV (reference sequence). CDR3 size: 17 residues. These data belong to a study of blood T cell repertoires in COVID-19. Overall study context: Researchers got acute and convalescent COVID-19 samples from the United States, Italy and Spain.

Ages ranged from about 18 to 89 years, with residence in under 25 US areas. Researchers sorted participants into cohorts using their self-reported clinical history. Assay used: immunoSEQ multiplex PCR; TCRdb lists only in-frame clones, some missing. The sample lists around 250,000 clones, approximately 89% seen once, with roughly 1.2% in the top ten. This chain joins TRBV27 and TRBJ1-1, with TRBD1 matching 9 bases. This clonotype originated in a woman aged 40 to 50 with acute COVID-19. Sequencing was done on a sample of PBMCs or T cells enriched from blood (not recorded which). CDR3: CASALSPGQGLNTEAFF. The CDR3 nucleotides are TGTGCCAGCGCTCTGTCCCCGGGACAGGGTTTGAACACTGAAGCTTTCTTT.